The TCR beta chain under discussion was sequenced for a study of T-cell reconstitution after alpha-beta-depleted transplantation in children. Findings of the study overall: Day-60 TCRbeta diversity that was high in some patients was derived from surviving recipient T cells and thymic progenitors. Hyperexpanded clones declined; after one year, newly produced T cells mostly supplied diversity. Reported findings indicate that, about two months after transplant, alpha-beta T cells came from several hundred expanded clones, which were derived from non-depleted graft cells.

Germline values: CDR1 DFQATT, CDR2 SNEGSKA (reference sequence). The germline V and J ends were trimmed by 5 bases and 5 bases, with 15 bases remaining between them. CDR3 length: 13 residues. Unique molecular identifiers were incorporated when the TCRbeta library was constructed. TCRdb called the PCR reads again in MiXCR, with one record for every CDR3 protein. The data hold approximately 6,000 distinct CDR3 sequences, with around 16% observed a single time. This clonotype was found many times. Its antigen is currently unknown. The chain is built from TRBV20-1 and TRBJ2-5, with D tentatively TRBD1 or TRBD2 (5 bases each). Sequenced material: PBMCs, mostly from graft donor cells, taken 180 days after TCRalphabeta/CD19-depleted stem cell transplant. This TCR was sampled from a patient aged 2-10 years who had a stem cell transplant for inherited bone marrow failure, so the T cells may come from the graft donor. The CDR3 region has the DNA TGCAGTGCTCTCCTCAGCTGGGGGGAGACCCAGTACTTC. Protein: CSALLSWGETQYF.